The 25 T cell receptor beta chains in this list originate from one sample, sequenced in a study of shared clonotypes between healthy human individuals. Method: immunoSEQ multiplex PCR; TCRdb's copy keeps in-frame clones and lacks some. The repertoire consists of over 2 million clones, with around 96% occurring once and the leading ten covering about 1.1%. CD45RO-negative, CCR7-selected cells formed the naive CD8 fraction, which excluded terminally differentiated effector memory CD45RA+ cells. Specimen: naive CD8+ T cells sorted from blood. The source of these receptors is a young man in good health.

The CDR3 here is CASNLIGPLGTQYF. The DNA for the CDR3 is TGTGCCAGCAACCTGATAGGACCCCTTGGTACGCAGTATTTT. This rearrangement joins TRBV27 to TRBJ2-3; D gene unclear. Germline lookup yields CDR1 MNHEY and CDR2 SMNVEV (reference sequence). Between the trimmed V and J ends, which lost 7 bases and 8 bases, there was a span of 19 bases. This CDR3 comprises 14 residues.

CDR3 sequence (DNA): TGTGCCAGCAGCCCCTATGGGGATGGAGAAAAACTGTTTTTT. Its protein product is CASSPYGDGEKLFF. This sequence joins TRBV5-6 and TRBJ1-4, with no clear D. Trimming took off 4 bases at V and 8 bases at J, with 15 bases between the two ends. Germline assignment: CDR1 SGHDT and CDR2 YYEEEE. The CDR3 totals 14 residues.

V and J are TRBV10-3 and TRBJ1-2; possible D gene TRBD1, 6 bases. In germline, CDR1 is ENHRY, CDR2 SYGVKD. Between the trimmed V and J ends, which lost 3 bases and 1 base, there was a span of 9 bases. The CDR3 contains 14 residues. The CDR3 DNA is TGTGCCATCAGTGACGCAGGGGATAACTATGGCTACACCTTC. Protein: CAISDAGDNYGYTF.

This clone showed up just once. The chain couples TRBV7-2 to TRBJ2-7, with D uncertain. Germline V lookup: CDR1 SGHTA, CDR2 FQGNSA. This CDR3 has 14 residues. V lost 3 bases and J lost 2, with 11 bases in between. CDR3 sequence reads: CASSFIVRAYEQYF. For the CDR3, the DNA is TGTGCCAGCAGCTTTATTGTGCGTGCCTACGAGCAGTACTTC.

Points on this clone: The same CDR3 can be traced to other DNA sequences in this sample. The chain uses TRBV27 and TRBJ1-2, with D perhaps TRBD1 (5 bases). V gave up 3 bases and J gave up 0 bases, with 8 bases separating them. The germline CDR1 and CDR2 sequences are MNHEY and SMNVEV (reference sequence). The CDR3 spans 14 residues. The chain's CDR3 is CASSFTGTNYGYTF. CDR3 DNA: TGTGCCAGCAGTTTCACAGGTACTAACTATGGCTACACCTTC.

On this clone itself: Other DNA sequences from this sample encode an identical CDR3 as well. The chain has TRBV9 and TRBJ2-7; no clear D. Germline-derived CDR1 and CDR2 are SGDLS and YYNGEE. The length of the CDR3 is 14 residues. The V end lost 0 bases, the J end lost 1 base, and 8 bases lay between the germline ends. CDR3 region: CASSVAQASYEQYF. CDR3 nucleotides: TGTGCCAGCAGCGTAGCTCAGGCTTCCTACGAGCAGTACTTC.

A word on this clone: Other DNA sequences in this sample translate to the same CDR3. The J gene is TRBJ2-1, the V gene TRBV7-9, with TRBD2 identical over 11 bases. This CDR3 has 15 amino acids. V dropped 5 bases and J dropped 4; count of bases not matched to a gene: 4. Germline CDR1 SEHNR, CDR2 FQNEAQ (reference sequence). In DNA form, the CDR3 reads TGTGCCAGCAGCCCCGGGACTAGCGGTTACAATGAGCAGTTCTTC. This translates into CASSPGTSGYNEQFF.

This sequence joins TRBV9 and TRBJ1-4, with D maybe TRBD1 (6 bases). V was shortened by 3 bases and J by 7 bases, with 13 bases between the two germline ends. This CDR3 spans 14 amino acids. Per germline, CDR1 SGDLS and CDR2 YYNGEE. CDR3 coding DNA: TGTGCCAGCAGCGAGGGGGGGCTCTCTGAAAAACTGTTTTTT. This gives the protein CASSEGGLSEKLFF.

V usage is TRBV9 and J usage is TRBJ2-7, with D possibly called TRBD1 or TRBD2 (5 bases each). V gave up 7 bases and J gave up 2 bases, with 13 bases separating them. Germline V lookup: CDR1 SGDLS, CDR2 YYNGEE. This CDR3 spans 13 amino acids. CDR3: CASFEGPPYEQYF. The CDR3 DNA is TGTGCCAGCTTCGAGGGGCCCCCCTACGAGCAGTACTTC. Using reference TRBV9 and TRBJ2-7 for the parts outside the CDR3, the full variable domain is DSGVTQTPKHLITATGQRVTLRCSPRSGDLSVYWYQQSLDQGLQFLIQYYNGEERAKGNILERFSAQQFPDLHSELNLSSLELGDSALYFCASFEGPPYEQYFGPGTRLTVT.

The chain combines TRBV19 with TRBJ2-7; 7 nucleotides line up with TRBD2. This CDR3 is 15 amino acids long. The germline CDR1 and CDR2 sequences are LNHDA and SQIVND (reference sequence). After removal of 1 base from V and 4 bases from J, the junction contained 7 bases not matched to a gene. The CDR3: CASSIGAGEPYEQYF. The CDR3 DNA reads TGTGCCAGTAGTATAGGGGCGGGGGAGCCGTACGAGCAGTACTTC. Full variable domain (outside the CDR3, taken from reference TRBV19 and TRBJ2-7): DGGITQSPKYLFRKEGQNVTLSCEQNLNHDAMYWYRQDPGQGLRLIYYSQIVNDFQKGDIAEGYSVSREKKESFPLTVTSAQKNPTAFYLCASSIGAGEPYEQYFGPGTRLTVT.

As to this clone: Different DNA sequences within this sample yield the same CDR3. The J gene is TRBJ2-5, the V gene TRBV28; 11 bases are shared with TRBD2. The germline gives CDR1 MDHEN, CDR2 SYDVKM. The CDR3 totals 15 residues. Germline trimming cut 2 bases from V and 4 bases from J; bases unmatched to any gene: 3. CDR3 sequence (DNA): TGTGCCAGCAGTTTAGCTCTAGCGGGGGGAGAGACCCAGTACTTC. It encodes CASSLALAGGETQYF.

This clone was counted once. This chain links TRBV7-9 with TRBJ2-5; TRBD1 or TRBD2 may be the D gene (5 bases each). Per germline, CDR1 SEHNR and CDR2 FQNEAQ (reference sequence). Between the trimmed V and J ends, which lost 4 bases and 3 bases, there was a span of 15 bases. CDR3 size: 15 residues. In DNA form, the CDR3 reads TGTGCCAGCAGCTACCGAGGGGCTCACGAAGAGACCCAGTACTTC. Its translation is CASSYRGAHEETQYF.

This rearrangement joins TRBV29-1 to TRBJ2-5; D is uncertain. The V gene's germline CDR1 is SQVTM and CDR2 ANQGSEA. Trimming removed 5 bases at V and 4 bases at J, with 11 bases between. This CDR3 spans 12 amino acids. The CDR3 reads CSVQFPGETQYF. DNA for the CDR3: TGCAGCGTTCAGTTCCCCGGAGAGACCCAGTACTTC. Full variable domain (outside the CDR3, taken from reference TRBV29-1 and TRBJ2-5): SAVISQKPSRDICQRGTSLTIQCQVDSQVTMMFWYRQQPGQSLTLIATANQGSEATYESGFVIDKFPISRPNLTFSTLTVSNMSPEDSSIYLCSVQFPGETQYFGPGTRLLVL.

The chain couples TRBV5-6 to TRBJ2-7, with 10 bases identical to TRBD1. V shed 6 bases and J 4 bases; nucleotides not matched to a gene: 7. Per germline, CDR1 SGHDT and CDR2 YYEEEE. This CDR3 comprises 14 residues. For the CDR3, the DNA is TGTGCCAGCACCAAGGGACAGGGGCCTTACGAGCAGTACTTC. Its translation is CASTKGQGPYEQYF.

For this clone: The junction departs from germline at one end; a sequencing error may be responsible. The CDR3 reads CASSLGDSYEQYF. The CDR3 bases are TGTGCTAGCAGCTTAGGGGACAGCTACGAGCAGTACTTC. The gene calls are TRBV7-7 and TRBJ2-7; TRBD1 agrees at 7 bases. This CDR3 is built from 13 residues. Per the germline V gene, CDR1 is SSHAT and CDR2 is FNYEAQ (reference sequence).

The chain recombines TRBV25-1 with TRBJ1-4; no reliable D call. This CDR3 spans 11 amino acids. V was trimmed by 4 bases and J by 4 bases, leaving 1 base between them. The V gene's germline CDR1 is MGHDK and CDR2 SYGVNS. CDR3: CASSVNEKLFF. In nucleotides, the CDR3 is TGTGCCAGCAGTGTTAATGAAAAACTGTTTTTT.

The chain is built from TRBV11-3 and TRBJ2-1; 7 positions match TRBD1. The length of the CDR3 is 16 residues. The V gene's germline CDR1 is SGHNT and CDR2 YENEEA. J lost 5 bases, V lost 0 bases, and 7 bases had no gene match. The CDR3 DNA reads as TGTGCCAGCAGCTTAGAGTCGAGACAGGGTAACAATGAGCAGTTCTTC. It specifies CASSLESRQGNNEQFF.

This sequence joins TRBV5-6 and TRBJ2-1; 8 positions match TRBD1. The trim removed 3 bases at V and 9 bases at J, leaving 11 bases unmatched. The CDR3 runs 15 residues. Germline assignment: CDR1 SGHDT and CDR2 YYEEEE. The CDR3 DNA follows: TGTGCCAGCAGCTGGACCGGACAGGGTGTAGGTGAGCAGTTCTTC. Residues: CASSWTGQGVGEQFF.

The chain links TRBV6-1 to TRBJ1-2, with TRBD1 as a possible D gene (5 bases). CDR1 and CDR2 (germline): MNHNS, SASEGT. The V end lost 6 bases, the J end lost 4 bases, and 15 bases lay between the germline ends. CDR3 length: 14 amino acids. Here the CDR3 reads CASRDLTEFYGYTF. Here the CDR3 DNA reads TGTGCCAGCAGGGATTTGACAGAATTCTATGGCTACACCTTC.

The chain links TRBV20-1 to TRBJ2-5; D is possibly TRBD2 (6 bases). This CDR3 is built from 11 residues. The V gene's germline CDR1 is DFQATT and CDR2 SNEGSKA (reference sequence). For the CDR3, the DNA is TGCAGCCGGGAGTACCAAGAGACCCAGTACTTC. It codes for CSREYQETQYF.

This chain links TRBV29-1 with TRBJ2-7, with D tentatively TRBD2 (6 bases). Trimming pared 8 bases from V and 3 bases from J, leaving 14 bases between. The CDR3 runs 12 residues. CDR1 SQVTM and CDR2 ANQGSEA come from the germline V gene. The CDR3 DNA reads as TGCAGCATCCCGGGAGCTGGCTACGAGCAGTACTTC. It yields the protein CSIPGAGYEQYF.

This clone is a singleton in its sample. V is TRBV28 and J is TRBJ2-7, with TRBD1 matching over 8 bases. The trim removed 3 bases at V and 3 bases at J, leaving 4 bases unmatched. Germline V CDR1 and CDR2: MDHEN, SYDVKM. There are 14 residues in the CDR3. The CDR3 region has the DNA TGTGCCAGCAGTTTGGGACAGGTTATCTACGAGCAGTACTTC. This codes for CASSLGQVIYEQYF.

Note on this clone: At the DNA level, this CDR3 is encoded by other sequences in the same sample as well. The V gene is TRBV6-5, the J gene TRBJ2-7; 12 bases match TRBD1. V gave up 3 bases and J gave up 1 base; unmatched junction bases: 4. The CDR3 contains 16 residues. CDR1 and CDR2 (germline): MNHEY, SVGAGI. CDR3: CASSYSGQGASYEQYF. In DNA, the CDR3 is TGTGCCAGCAGTTATTCGGGACAGGGGGCATCCTACGAGCAGTACTTC.

Concerning this clone: A read error may produce the germline difference seen at one junction end. The chain uses TRBV7-7 and TRBJ1-6, with D uncertain. The CDR3 contains 16 residues. CDR1 and CDR2 from the germline V gene are SSHAT and FNYEAQ (reference sequence). This chain's CDR3 is CASSFLLRGGNSPLHF. As DNA, the CDR3 is TGTGCTAGCAGCTTTTTACTCCGGGGTGGAAATTCACCCCTCCACTTT.

Note on this clone: Other nucleotide sequences in the sample specify the same CDR3. The chain uses TRBV6-6 and TRBJ1-2; a weak D match, TRBD1 (5 bases). Germline V gives CDR1 MNHNY, CDR2 SVGAGI (reference sequence). V shed 0 bases and J shed 3 bases, with 8 bases lying between them. The CDR3 totals 14 residues. CDR3 sequence: CASSYSGTDYGYTF. CDR3 sequence (DNA): TGTGCCAGCAGTTACTCCGGGACGGACTATGGCTACACCTTC.